The entry that follows covers one TCR beta chain sequence. Its antigen is not identified. This sample was taken from a study of shared clonotypes between healthy human individuals. Genomic DNA belonging to each subset was distributed in equal measure over several immunoSEQ plates. Profiled with immunoSEQ multiplex PCR; TCRdb holds only in-frame clones, not every one. The sample gives roughly 1,100,000 clones, about 75% of which show up once; about 1.5% is in the top ten. The CDR3 runs to 14 residues. V lost 3 bases and J 6 bases, leaving 14 bases between the germline ends. Germline CDR1 and CDR2: SGHRS and YFSETQ. Broader study findings: Sequencing of the sorted subsets was shown by rarefaction to be incomplete despite large depth. Generation of non-shared clonotypes was less probable than generation of clonotypes shared by all four donors. Represented diversity (both genetic and exposure-history) was limited by the small number of donors.

The sequence came from a man younger than 30 in good health. J is TRBJ2-3 and V is TRBV5-1; D gene ambiguous. Material: memory CD4+ T cells sorted from blood. Documented subset: CD45RA-negative fraction. The CDR3 DNA sequence: TGCGCCAGCAGCTCCCCAGGCGAAGGGGATACGCAGTATTTT. This gives the protein CASSSPGEGDTQYF.